A single sample gave rise to the 31 T cell receptor beta chains below, sequenced in a study of response to subunit inactivated influenza vaccine. One entry per CDR3 protein results from TCRdb running MiXCR on the RT-PCR reads. The sample consists of approximately 680,000 distinct CDR3 sequences, approximately 15% of them appearing once. This specimen was PBMCs from blood, taken 11 to 12 days after vaccination. These receptors originate from a man in his fifties or sixties who received an inactivated influenza vaccine.

Here the CDR3 DNA reads TGTGCCAGCAGTCGACTCCACCTAGCGGGGGGCCCATACAATGAGCAGTTCTTC. Amino acids: CASSRLHLAGGPYNEQFF. The chain is built from TRBV28 and TRBJ2-1, with 11 bases lining up with TRBD2. Germline CDR1 is MDHEN and CDR2 is SYDVKM. Trimming cost V 5 bases and J 4 bases; bases outside gene matches: 13. The CDR3 is 18 residues long.

V gene TRBV7-7 combines with J gene TRBJ1-4; 7 bases line up with TRBD1. This CDR3 has 17 amino acids. J gave up 8 bases and V 5 bases, and 17 bases lay outside the gene matches. The germline gives CDR1 SSHAT, CDR2 FNYEAQ (reference sequence). Written as DNA, the CDR3 is TGTGCCAGCAGCCCCTCCCTTTACAGGGGTTACCAAGAAAAACTGTTTTTT. This translates into CASSPSLYRGYQEKLFF.

The chain combines TRBV7-2 with TRBJ2-3, with D possibly being TRBD2 (5 bases). Germline values: CDR1 SGHTA, CDR2 FQGNSA. The CDR3 consists of 14 residues. V was cut by 5 bases and J by 2 bases, with 11 bases left in between. The DNA for the CDR3 is TGTGCCAGCAGCCTTCGGAGGTACACAGATACGCAGTATTTT. It is translated as CASSLRRYTDTQYF.

The V gene is TRBV7-2, the J gene TRBJ2-7, with 10 bases fitting TRBD1. From germline, CDR1 is SGHTA and CDR2 FQGNSA. This CDR3 has 17 residues. V shed 4 bases, J shed 2 bases, and the junction held 11 bases outside the gene matches. The CDR3 DNA is TGTGCCAGCAGCTACGCTAGAGGGGGACAGGGGACCTACGAGCAGTACTTC. It codes for CASSYARGGQGTYEQYF.

This clonotype appeared a single time. The chain employs TRBV29-1 and TRBJ1-1, with TRBD1 as a possible D gene (5 bases). This CDR3 has 12 amino acids. V lost 3 bases, J lost 4 bases, and 9 bases lay in between. The germline V gene encodes CDR1 SQVTM and CDR2 ANQGSEA. CDR3 sequence (DNA): TGCAGCGTTGATCTCGGGGCCACTGAAGCTTTCTTT. It yields the protein CSVDLGATEAFF.

The rearrangement joins TRBV6-2 or TRBV6-3 to TRBJ2-4, with 7 bases aligning to TRBD1. The germline V gene has CDR1 MNHEY and CDR2 SVGEGT. Germline trimming cut 7 bases from V and 9 bases from J; bases unmatched to any gene: 15. The CDR3 is 15 amino acids. The CDR3 loop is CASKLTGNPLVIQYF. The CDR3 DNA reads as TGTGCCAGCAAGCTGACAGGGAACCCTTTAGTCATTCAGTACTTC.

The sample holds a few counts of this clonotype. The V gene is TRBV6-2 or TRBV6-3, the J gene TRBJ1-2; a possible D gene is TRBD1 (5 bases). The germline CDR1 and CDR2 sequences are MNHEY and SVGEGT. The V end lost 0 bases, the J end lost 8 bases, and 10 bases lay between the germline ends. The CDR3 consists of 13 residues. The CDR3 spells CASSYSSRGGYTF. CDR3 DNA sequence: TGTGCCAGCAGTTACTCATCGAGGGGCGGCTACACCTTC.

The V gene is TRBV12-3 or TRBV12-4, the J gene TRBJ2-7, with 8 bases matching TRBD2. After removal of 1 base from V and 6 bases from J, the junction contained 8 bases not matched to a gene. This CDR3 has 15 residues. The CDR3 is CASSLVKAGGPEQYF. CDR3 DNA: TGTGCCAGCAGTTTAGTGAAGGCGGGAGGACCCGAGCAGTACTTC.

This clonotype was counted between two and nine times. The chain joins TRBV7-2 to TRBJ1-1, with 7 bases that match TRBD1. J gave up 7 bases and V 5 bases, and 1 base lay outside the gene matches. The V gene's germline CDR1 is SGHTA and CDR2 FQGNSA. The CDR3 has 11 residues. The CDR3, as DNA: TGTGCCAGCAGCGGGGACAGTGAAGCTTTCTTT. This sequence encodes CASSGDSEAFF.

The V call is TRBV5-1, the J call TRBJ2-7; D unresolved. This CDR3 is built from 16 residues. Trimming cost V 3 bases and J 0 bases, with 16 bases left between them. The germline V gene encodes CDR1 SGHRS and CDR2 YFSETQ. The CDR3: CASSSDAVTSSYEQYF. Written as DNA, the CDR3 is TGCGCCAGCAGCTCCGATGCAGTTACGAGCTCCTACGAGCAGTACTTC.

The chain carries TRBV10-3 and TRBJ2-1, with 8 nucleotides matching TRBD2. J gave up 10 bases and V 6 bases, and 11 bases lay outside the gene matches. Germline loops: CDR1 ENHRY, CDR2 SYGVKD. This CDR3 region has 14 residues. CDR3 region: CAIRPGLGSEEQFF. CDR3 DNA sequence: TGTGCCATCAGACCGGGACTAGGTTCTGAAGAGCAGTTCTTC.

This clonotype was found many times. The rearrangement joins TRBV18 to TRBJ2-3; 8 bases map to TRBD2. The CDR3 length is 14 residues. V was clipped by 8 bases and J by 1 base; unmatched bases: 5. Germline assignment: CDR1 KGHSH and CDR2 LQKENI. CDR3 region: CASSPGLGTDTQYF. The CDR3 region has the DNA TGTGCCAGCAGCCCGGGACTAGGCACAGATACGCAGTATTTT.

This chain links TRBV28 with TRBJ2-5, with a weak D call TRBD2 (6 bases). Germline lookup yields CDR1 MDHEN and CDR2 SYDVKM. With 7 bases removed from V and 2 bases from J, the gap between germline ends came to 17 bases. The CDR3 loop spans 15 amino acids. CDR3 sequence reads: CASIPAGLRQETQYF. CDR3 DNA: TGTGCCAGCATTCCAGCGGGCCTGAGGCAAGAGACCCAGTACTTC.

This clonotype showed up just a few times. J is TRBJ2-1 and V is TRBV12-3 or TRBV12-4; D could derive from TRBD1 or TRBD2 (5 bases each). The V gene lost 1 base and the J gene lost 6 bases, with 10 bases spanning the gap. This CDR3 is 14 amino acids long. The DNA for the CDR3 is TGTGCCAGCAGTTTAGGAGGGGACGCCAATGAGCAGTTCTTC. It is translated as CASSLGGDANEQFF.

V usage is TRBV20-1 and J usage is TRBJ1-2; D remains unclear. Germline assignment: CDR1 DFQATT and CDR2 SNEGSKA (reference sequence). This CDR3 comprises 13 residues. V dropped 1 base and J dropped 8 bases, with 14 bases sitting between them. The CDR3: CSARGVIGRGYTF. CDR3 nucleotide sequence: TGCAGTGCTAGAGGGGTCATCGGTAGGGGCTACACCTTC.

This clonotype was seen only a few times. This chain connects TRBV3-1 to TRBJ2-5, with D perhaps matching TRBD1 (6 bases). Trimming took 0 bases from V and 4 from J, leaving 9 bases between them. Germline V gene lookup returns CDR1 LGHDT and CDR2 YNNKEL (reference sequence). This CDR3 has 14 amino acids. The CDR3 nucleotides read TGTGCCAGCAGCCAAGATTTCAGGGGAGAGACCCAGTACTTC. Translated: CASSQDFRGETQYF.

CDR3 loop: CASSLGSFGDEQFF. CDR3 DNA: TGTGCCAGCAGCTTAGGGTCTTTTGGGGATGAGCAGTTCTTC. The chain links TRBV7-2 to TRBJ2-1, with D unclear. Per germline, CDR1 SGHTA and CDR2 FQGNSA. There are 14 residues in the CDR3. The V and J ends lost 1 base and 8 bases respectively, with 12 bases between them.

The chain links TRBV18 to TRBJ2-7; 7 nucleotides line up with TRBD1. CDR3 length: 16 amino acids. V gave up 4 bases and J gave up 2 bases; unmatched junction bases: 11. CDR1 is KGHSH and CDR2 is LQKENI in the germline V gene. The CDR3 bases are TGTGCCAGCTCACAATCTCAGGACAGGCGAGCCTACGAGCAGTACTTC. Translating gives CASSQSQDRRAYEQYF.

This clonotype was seen repeatedly, ten times or more. The V and J genes are TRBV9 and TRBJ2-1, with TRBD1 matching 9 bases. The CDR3 runs to 15 residues. With 2 bases clipped from V and 7 bases from J, the junction kept 7 bases outside the gene matches. Germline-derived CDR1 and CDR2 are SGDLS and YYNGEE. The CDR3 DNA is TGTGCCAGCAGCGTGGAGGGACAGGGTTTTAATGAGCAGTTCTTC. Protein sequence: CASSVEGQGFNEQFF.

This chain uses TRBV7-3 with TRBJ2-7; weak D call: TRBD2 (6 bases). This CDR3 comprises 14 residues. Germline CDR1 is SGHTA and CDR2 is FQGTGA. V was trimmed by 5 bases and J by 0 bases, leaving 11 bases between them. The CDR3 here is CASSASVNSYEQYF. CDR3 DNA: TGTGCCAGCAGCGCTAGCGTTAACTCCTACGAGCAGTACTTC.

This clonotype was seen ten or more times. The chain recombines TRBV7-9 with TRBJ2-2; D is undetermined. The CDR3 consists of 15 residues. Trimming took off 3 bases at V and 0 bases at J, with 8 bases between the two ends. The germline CDR1 and CDR2 sequences are SEHNR and FQNEAQ (reference sequence). The CDR3 DNA follows: TGTGCCAGCAGCTTCGGTCGAACGAACACCGGGGAGCTGTTTTTT. It specifies CASSFGRTNTGELFF.

This clonotype was detected only a few times. This chain joins TRBV20-1 and TRBJ1-3, with D maybe TRBD1 (5 bases). The CDR3 loop spans 16 amino acids. From germline, CDR1 is DFQATT and CDR2 SNEGSKA (reference sequence). Trimming cost V 3 bases and J 2 bases, with 17 bases left between them. DNA of the CDR3: TGCAGTGCTAGGGGCCCAACTGGAGGGGCTGGAAACACCATATATTTT. Protein product: CSARGPTGGAGNTIYF.

The table lists this clonotype with a few counts. The chain carries TRBV6-5 and TRBJ1-1; the D gene is possibly TRBD1 (6 bases). Trimming took 2 bases from V and 5 from J, leaving 12 bases between them. The CDR3 is made up of 14 amino acids. Germline V gene lookup returns CDR1 MNHEY and CDR2 SVGAGI. The CDR3 nucleotides read TGTGCCAGCAGTTACGGGGGGGCGCAAACTGAAGCTTTCTTT. Protein: CASSYGGAQTEAFF.

V usage is TRBV7-2 and J usage is TRBJ1-2; D unclear. The V gene's germline CDR1 is SGHTA and CDR2 FQGNSA. CDR3 size: 11 residues. V lost 0 bases to trimming and J lost 8 bases, with 4 bases between them. The CDR3 loop reads CASSLADGYTF. The CDR3 region has the DNA TGTGCCAGCAGCTTAGCAGACGGCTACACCTTC.

This clonotype was observed a handful of times. This chain uses TRBV11-2 with TRBJ2-7; D is perhaps TRBD2 (6 bases). The germline CDR1 and CDR2 sequences are SGHAT and FQNNGV. This CDR3 comprises 16 residues. V lost 2 bases to trimming and J lost 1 base, with 15 bases between them. In DNA, the CDR3 is TGTGCCAGCAGCTTAACTTCCGGGACTCCATCCTACGAGCAGTACTTC. Its translation: CASSLTSGTPSYEQYF.

The J gene is TRBJ1-2, the V gene TRBV6-1, with D maybe TRBD1 (5 bases). The CDR3 runs to 13 residues. Germline lookup yields CDR1 MNHNS and CDR2 SASEGT. V was cut by 6 bases and J by 2 bases, with 10 bases left in between. Here the CDR3 DNA reads TGTGCCAGCAGAGAGGGACTAAACTATGGCTACACCTTC. It is translated as CASREGLNYGYTF.

Of note for this clonotype: The junction and the germline gene differ at one end; a read error may be behind it. DNA for the CDR3: TGCTGTGCTAGAGAGGGGACAGGGTACACCGGGGAGCTGTTTTTT. Amino acids: CCAREGTGYTGELFF. The chain joins TRBV20-1 to TRBJ2-2; 9 bases are a match to TRBD1. In germline, CDR1 is DFQATT, CDR2 SNEGSKA (reference sequence). The CDR3 contains 15 residues.

This clonotype was seen many times. At one end, the junction sequence differs from germline, possibly due to a read error. The V and J genes are TRBV7-2 and TRBJ2-7; D might be TRBD1 (6 bases). The CDR3 spans 13 residues. The V gene's germline CDR1 is SGHTA and CDR2 FQGNSA. The CDR3 loop is CASSSQGGYEQYF. The CDR3 DNA sequence: TGCGCCAGCAGCTCCCAAGGGGGCTACGAGCAGTACTTC.

For the CDR3, the DNA is TGCGCCAGCAGCTTACAAGACGGGAACTACAATGAGCAGTTCTTC. This sequence encodes CASSLQDGNYNEQFF. The chain is built from TRBV5-1 and TRBJ2-1, with a tentative D call TRBD2 (5 bases). CDR3 length equals 15 residues. Trimming pared 2 bases from V and 3 bases from J, leaving 12 bases between. Germline V gene sequence: CDR1 SGHRS, CDR2 YFSETQ.

This clonotype turned up a few times. The V and J genes are TRBV20-1 and TRBJ1-5; D is unresolved. The CDR3 sequence is 13 residues long. Trimming pared 2 bases from V and 7 bases from J, leaving 12 bases between. Germline CDR1 is DFQATT and CDR2 is SNEGSKA (reference sequence). The CDR3 loop is CSARYNERQPQHF. CDR3 sequence (DNA): TGCAGTGCTAGATACAATGAAAGACAGCCCCAGCATTTT.

This rearrangement joins TRBV20-1 to TRBJ2-4; TRBD1 matches at 7 bases. V trimming: 5 bases; J trimming: 0 bases; junction bases outside the gene matches: 7. The CDR3 runs 15 residues. Germline V CDR1 and CDR2: DFQATT, SNEGSKA (reference sequence). CDR3 residues: CSAPEDRLAKNIQYF. The CDR3 DNA follows: TGCAGTGCTCCAGAGGACAGGTTAGCCAAAAACATTCAGTACTTC.